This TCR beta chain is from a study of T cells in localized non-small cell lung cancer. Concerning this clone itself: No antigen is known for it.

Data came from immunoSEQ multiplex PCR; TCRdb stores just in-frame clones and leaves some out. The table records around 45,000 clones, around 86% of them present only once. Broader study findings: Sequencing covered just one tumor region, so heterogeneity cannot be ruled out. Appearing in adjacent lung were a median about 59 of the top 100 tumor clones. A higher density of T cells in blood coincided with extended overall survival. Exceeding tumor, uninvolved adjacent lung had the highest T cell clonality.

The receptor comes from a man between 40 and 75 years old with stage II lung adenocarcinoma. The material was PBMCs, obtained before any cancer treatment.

Here the CDR3 reads CASSERGTSGYTF. The CDR3 DNA is TGTGCCAGCAGTGAACGGGGTACATCTGGCTACACCTTC. The chain is built from TRBV2 and TRBJ1-2; D is unresolved. CDR1 SNHLY and CDR2 FYNNEI come from the germline V gene. CDR3 length equals 13 residues. Deletions cut 2 bases from V and 7 bases from J, with 11 bases between.